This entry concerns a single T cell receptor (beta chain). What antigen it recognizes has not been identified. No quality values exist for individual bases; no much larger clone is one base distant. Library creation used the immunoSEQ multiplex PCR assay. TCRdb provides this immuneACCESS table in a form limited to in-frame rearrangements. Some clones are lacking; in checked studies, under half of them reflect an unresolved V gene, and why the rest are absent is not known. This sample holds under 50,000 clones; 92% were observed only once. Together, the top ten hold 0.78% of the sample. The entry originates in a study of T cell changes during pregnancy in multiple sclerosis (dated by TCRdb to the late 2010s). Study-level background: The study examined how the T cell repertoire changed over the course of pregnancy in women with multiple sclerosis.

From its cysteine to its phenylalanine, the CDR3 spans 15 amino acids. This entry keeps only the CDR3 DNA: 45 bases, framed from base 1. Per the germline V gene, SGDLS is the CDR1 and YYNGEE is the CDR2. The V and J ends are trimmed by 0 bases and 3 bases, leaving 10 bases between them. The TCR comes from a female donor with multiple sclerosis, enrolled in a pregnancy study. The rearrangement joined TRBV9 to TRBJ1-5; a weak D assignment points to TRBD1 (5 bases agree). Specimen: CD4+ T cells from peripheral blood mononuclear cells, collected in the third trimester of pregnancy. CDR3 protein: CASSVGGTDNQPQHF. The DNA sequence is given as TGTGCCAGCAGCGTAGGCGGGACCGACAATCAGCCCCAGCATTTT.